The 13 T cell receptor beta chains presented below share a single source sample, sequenced in a study of T cells in Graves' hyperthyroidism and ophthalmopathy. Using RNA transcripts as the source, TCR beta CDR3 regions were amplified. Carried out on the TCR CDR3, a first-round RT-PCR used the HTBI primer set. TCRdb processed the multiplex PCR reads anew with MiXCR; each CDR3 protein has one entry. The sample contains hundreds of thousands of distinct CDR3 sequences, approximately 14% of which appear only once. Sequenced sample: blood. These receptors all come from a woman younger than 35 with Graves' hyperthyroidism.

A few counts support this clonotype. The rearrangement links TRBV6-1 to TRBJ2-7, with 7 bases lining up with TRBD1. The junction had 5 bases not matched to a gene; V was cut back by 3 bases and J by 3 bases. CDR3 length: 14 residues. In germline, CDR1 is MNHNS, CDR2 SASEGT. The CDR3 region has the DNA TGTGCCAGCAGTGATACGACAGGGTACTACGAGCAGTACTTC. The encoded protein is CASSDTTGYYEQYF.

In its sample, this clonotype was seen many times. The genes are TRBV18 and TRBJ1-4; 7 bases fit TRBD1. Unmatched junction bases numbered 5, after V lost 6 bases and J lost 4 bases. Germline-derived CDR1 and CDR2 are KGHSH and LQKENI. The CDR3 is 14 residues long. The CDR3 DNA is TGTGCCAGCTCGCTACAGGGGAATAATGAAAAACTGTTTTTT. Its translation: CASSLQGNNEKLFF.

The rearrangement joins TRBV5-1 to TRBJ1-4; D perhaps matches TRBD1 (6 bases). With 0 bases removed from V and 0 bases from J, the gap between germline ends came to 18 bases. Per germline, CDR1 SGHRS and CDR2 YFSETQ. This CDR3 contains 19 residues. The CDR3 protein is CASSLEFFGGGATNEKLFF. In DNA form, the CDR3 reads TGCGCCAGCAGCTTGGAGTTCTTCGGTGGGGGCGCAACTAATGAAAAACTGTTTTTT.

This chain joins TRBV6-1 and TRBJ2-7; D possibly corresponds to TRBD1 (5 bases). The V end lost 2 bases, the J end lost 3 bases, and 14 bases lay between the germline ends. Germline V gene sequence: CDR1 MNHNS, CDR2 SASEGT. This CDR3 has 15 residues. Here the CDR3 DNA reads TGTGCCAGCAGTGAAAGCAGGGAAACAGGCTACGAGCAGTACTTC. As protein: CASSESRETGYEQYF.

This clonotype was observed at least ten times. This chain links TRBV30 with TRBJ2-3; TRBD1 matches at 9 bases. CDR1 and CDR2 (germline): GTSNPN, SVGIG (reference sequence). CDR3 length equals 16 residues. V shed 2 bases, J shed 7 bases, and the junction held 13 bases outside the gene matches. The CDR3 region is CAWSYASGTGRHTQYF. DNA of the CDR3: TGTGCCTGGAGTTACGCCTCCGGGACAGGGCGACATACGCAGTATTTT.

Ten or more counts support this clonotype. CDR3 amino acids: CANAERRGEKLFF. CDR3 sequence (DNA): TGTGCCAACGCCGAACGACGAGGAGAAAAACTGTTTTTT. V is TRBV28 and J is TRBJ1-4, with D uncertain. CDR3 length equals 13 residues. V lost 10 bases, J lost 8 bases, and 17 bases lay in between. Germline-derived CDR1 and CDR2 are MDHEN and SYDVKM.

This chain links TRBV12-3 or TRBV12-4 with TRBJ2-4, with unresolved D. This CDR3 region has 16 residues. The V end lost 4 bases, the J end lost 1 base, and 14 bases lay between the germline ends. This chain's CDR3 is CASSWSFARAKNIQYF. Here the CDR3 DNA reads TGTGCCAGCAGTTGGTCGTTCGCACGGGCCAAAAACATTCAGTACTTC.

This clonotype has ten or more counts. CDR3 region: CASSFSGGSTDTQYF. CDR3 in DNA: TGTGCCAGCAGTTTTAGCGGGGGTAGCACAGATACGCAGTATTTT. This rearrangement joins TRBV27 to TRBJ2-3; TRBD2 matches 9 bases. V lost 3 bases and J lost 0; bases outside the gene matches: 1. CDR1 and CDR2 from the germline V gene are MNHEY and SMNVEV (reference sequence). The CDR3 spans 15 residues.

This clonotype was counted many times. This rearrangement joins TRBV20-1 to TRBJ2-7, with D tentatively TRBD1 (6 bases). The CDR3 length is 13 residues. V was cut by 0 bases and J by 2 bases, with 8 bases left in between. Germline V gene data show CDR1 as DFQATT and CDR2 as SNEGSKA (reference sequence). CDR3 DNA sequence: TGCAGTGCTAGAGATCAGGGGCCCTACGAGCAGTACTTC. Residues: CSARDQGPYEQYF.

This clonotype came up a few times. The rearrangement uses TRBV29-1 and TRBJ1-1; D perhaps matches TRBD1 (6 bases). Trimming shortened V by 6 bases and J by 0 bases, and 14 bases separated the two germline ends. CDR1 SQVTM and CDR2 ANQGSEA come from the germline V gene. The CDR3 totals 14 residues. The CDR3 loop reads CSVVRQALNTEAFF. CDR3 nucleotides: TGCAGCGTCGTACGACAGGCGCTGAACACTGAAGCTTTCTTT.

The chain employs TRBV5-1 and TRBJ1-1; 8 positions match TRBD1. With V trimmed by 4 bases and J by 0 bases, 5 bases remained unmatched. Germline CDR1 reads SGHRS; CDR2 reads YFSETQ. The CDR3 loop spans 15 amino acids. DNA of the CDR3: TGCGCCAGCAGCCAGGCGACAGGGGTGAACACTGAAGCTTTCTTT. It translates to CASSQATGVNTEAFF.

The rearrangement links TRBV29-1 to TRBJ2-2; D is ambiguous. V lost 0 bases and J 9 bases, leaving 5 bases between the germline ends. CDR1 is SQVTM, CDR2 ANQGSEA, per germline. The CDR3 contains 11 residues. The CDR3 sequence is CSVEDHRELFF. The CDR3 DNA follows: TGCAGCGTTGAAGATCACAGGGAGCTGTTTTTT.

This clonotype was detected many times. The rearrangement links TRBV2 to TRBJ2-3; 15 bases fit TRBD2. Trimming removed 6 bases from V and 7 bases from J; junction bases left unmatched: 5. CDR3 length: 15 amino acids. Germline assignment: CDR1 SNHLY and CDR2 FYNNEI. The CDR3 nucleotides read TGTGCCAGCAGATCGGGACTAGCGGGAGGCTATACGCAGTATTTT. This codes for CASRSGLAGGYTQYF.